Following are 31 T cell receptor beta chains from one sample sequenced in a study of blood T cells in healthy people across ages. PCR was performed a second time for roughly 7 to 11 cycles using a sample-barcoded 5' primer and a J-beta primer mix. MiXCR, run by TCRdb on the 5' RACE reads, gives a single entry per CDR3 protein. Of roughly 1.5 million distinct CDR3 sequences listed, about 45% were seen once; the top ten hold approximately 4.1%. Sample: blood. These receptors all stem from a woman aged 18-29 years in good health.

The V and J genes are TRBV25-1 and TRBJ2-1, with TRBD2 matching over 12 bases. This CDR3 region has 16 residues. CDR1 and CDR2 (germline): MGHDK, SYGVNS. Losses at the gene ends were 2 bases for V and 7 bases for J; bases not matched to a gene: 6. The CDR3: CASSETSGGNLNEQFF. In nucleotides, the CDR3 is TGTGCCAGCAGTGAAACTAGCGGGGGGAATCTAAATGAGCAGTTCTTC.

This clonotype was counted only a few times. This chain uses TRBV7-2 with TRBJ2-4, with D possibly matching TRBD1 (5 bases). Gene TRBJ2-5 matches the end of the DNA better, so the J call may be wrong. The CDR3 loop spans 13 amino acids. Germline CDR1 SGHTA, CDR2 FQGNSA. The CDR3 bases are TGTGCCAGCAGCCCCGACAGTTGGGAGACCCAGTACTTC. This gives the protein CASSPDSWETQYF.

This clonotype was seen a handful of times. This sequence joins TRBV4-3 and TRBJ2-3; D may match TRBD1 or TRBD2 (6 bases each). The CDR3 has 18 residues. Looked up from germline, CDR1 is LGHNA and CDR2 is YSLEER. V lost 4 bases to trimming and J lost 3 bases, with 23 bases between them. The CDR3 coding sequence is TGCGCCAGCAGCCGCCGGGAGTTCCGGACAGTAGATACAGATACGCAGTATTTT. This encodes CASSRREFRTVDTDTQYF.

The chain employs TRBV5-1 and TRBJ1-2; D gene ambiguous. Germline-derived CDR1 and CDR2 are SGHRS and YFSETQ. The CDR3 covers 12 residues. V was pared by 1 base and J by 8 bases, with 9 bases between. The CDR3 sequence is CASSLPGCGYTF. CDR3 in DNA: TGCGCCAGCAGCTTGCCGGGGTGCGGCTACACCTTC.

The CDR3 here is CASSLQKFGQGDTEAFF. The CDR3 DNA sequence: TGTGCCAGCAGCTTACAAAAGTTTGGACAGGGGGACACTGAAGCTTTCTTT. The V call is TRBV13, the J call TRBJ1-1; 10 bases line up with TRBD1. V lost 2 bases, J lost 3 bases, and 9 bases stayed unmatched. This CDR3 has 17 amino acids. The V gene's germline CDR1 is PRHDT and CDR2 FYEKMQ (reference sequence).

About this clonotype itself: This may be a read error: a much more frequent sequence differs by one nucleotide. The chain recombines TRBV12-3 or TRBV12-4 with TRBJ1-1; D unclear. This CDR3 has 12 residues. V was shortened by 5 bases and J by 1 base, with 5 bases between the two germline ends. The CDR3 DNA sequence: TGTGCCAGCAGTGAGGCGAACACTGAAGCTTTCTTT. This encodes CASSEANTEAFF.

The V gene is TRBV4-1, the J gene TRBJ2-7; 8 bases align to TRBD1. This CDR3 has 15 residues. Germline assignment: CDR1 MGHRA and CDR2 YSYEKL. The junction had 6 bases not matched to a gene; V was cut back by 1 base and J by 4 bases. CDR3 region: CASSQVAQGAYEQYF. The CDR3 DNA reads TGCGCCAGCAGCCAAGTTGCGCAGGGGGCGTACGAGCAGTACTTC.

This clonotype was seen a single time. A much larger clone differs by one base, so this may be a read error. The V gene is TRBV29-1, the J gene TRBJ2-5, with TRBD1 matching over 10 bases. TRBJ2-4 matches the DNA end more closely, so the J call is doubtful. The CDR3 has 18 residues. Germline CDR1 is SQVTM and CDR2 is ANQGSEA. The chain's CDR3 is CSASSRDRGIKGVDIQYF. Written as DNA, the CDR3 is TGCAGCGCTTCGTCGCGGGACAGGGGTATTAAGGGGGTAGACATTCAGTACTTC.

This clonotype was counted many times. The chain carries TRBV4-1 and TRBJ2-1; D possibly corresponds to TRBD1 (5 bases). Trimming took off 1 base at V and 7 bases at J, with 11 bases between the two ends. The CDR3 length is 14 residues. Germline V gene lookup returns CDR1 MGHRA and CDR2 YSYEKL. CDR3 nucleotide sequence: TGCGCCAGCAGCCAAGGATTATCAGGGAATGAGCAGTTCTTC. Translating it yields CASSQGLSGNEQFF.

This chain's CDR3 is CASTKRTDPYGYTF. CDR3 in DNA: TGTGCCAGCACCAAAAGGACAGATCCTTATGGCTACACCTTC. The chain uses TRBV9 and TRBJ1-2; D might be TRBD1 (6 bases). CDR1 is SGDLS, CDR2 YYNGEE, per germline. This CDR3 comprises 14 residues. The ends were cut back, 6 bases at V and 5 bases at J, with 17 bases in the middle.

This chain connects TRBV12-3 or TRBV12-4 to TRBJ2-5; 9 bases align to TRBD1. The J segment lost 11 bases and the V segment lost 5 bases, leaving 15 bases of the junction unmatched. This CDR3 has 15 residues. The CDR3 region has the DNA TGTGCCAGCAGTCCCCGGACAGGGGTGAAGAATGAGCAGTACTTC. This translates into CASSPRTGVKNEQYF.

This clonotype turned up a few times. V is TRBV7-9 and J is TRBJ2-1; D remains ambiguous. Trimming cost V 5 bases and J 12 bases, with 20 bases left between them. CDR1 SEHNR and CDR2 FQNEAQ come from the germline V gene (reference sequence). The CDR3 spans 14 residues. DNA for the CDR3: TGTGCCAGCAGCACCTCTCACTACCCACGTTGGCAGTTCTTC. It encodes CASSTSHYPRWQFF.

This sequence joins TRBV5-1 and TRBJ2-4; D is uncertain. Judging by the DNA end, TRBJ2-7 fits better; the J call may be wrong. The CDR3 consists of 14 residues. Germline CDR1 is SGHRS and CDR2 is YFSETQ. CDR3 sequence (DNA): TGCGCCAGCAATTCCCAAGGCCCCTCCTACGAGCAGTACTTC. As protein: CASNSQGPSYEQYF.

CDR3: CASRPTSGGSYTGELFF. Written as DNA, the CDR3 is TGTGCCAGCAGACCAACTAGCGGGGGGTCATACACCGGGGAGCTGTTTTTT. The chain carries TRBV12-3 or TRBV12-4 and TRBJ2-2; 12 nucleotides agree with TRBD2. V shed 6 bases, J shed 3 bases, and the junction held 8 bases outside the gene matches. CDR3 length: 17 amino acids.

This CDR3 is CASSATGIYGYTF. DNA for the CDR3: TGTGCCAGCAGTGCGACAGGAATATATGGCTACACCTTC. This chain links TRBV28 with TRBJ1-2; maybe TRBD1 (6 bases). The CDR3 is 13 residues long. Trimming stripped 5 bases from V and 5 bases from J, with 12 bases between. The V gene's germline CDR1 is MDHEN and CDR2 SYDVKM.

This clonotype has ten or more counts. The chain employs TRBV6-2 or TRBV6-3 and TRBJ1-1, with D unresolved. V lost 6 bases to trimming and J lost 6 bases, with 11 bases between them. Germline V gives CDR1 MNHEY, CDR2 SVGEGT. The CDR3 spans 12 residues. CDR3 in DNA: TGTGCCAGCAGACGATGGTTGGCTGAAGCTTTCTTT. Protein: CASRRWLAEAFF.

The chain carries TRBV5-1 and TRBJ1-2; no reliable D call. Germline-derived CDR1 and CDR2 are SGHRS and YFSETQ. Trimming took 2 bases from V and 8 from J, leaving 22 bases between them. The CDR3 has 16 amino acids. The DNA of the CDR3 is TGCGCCAGCAGCTTCTCCCCGGGCCGTCTTGTAGAAGGCTACACCTTC. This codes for CASSFSPGRLVEGYTF.

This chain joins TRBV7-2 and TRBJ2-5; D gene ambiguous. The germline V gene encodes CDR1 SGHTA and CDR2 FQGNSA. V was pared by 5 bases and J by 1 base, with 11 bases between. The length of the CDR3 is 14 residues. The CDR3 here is CASSRPELQETQYF. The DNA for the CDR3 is TGTGCCAGCAGCCGGCCGGAGCTCCAAGAGACCCAGTACTTC.

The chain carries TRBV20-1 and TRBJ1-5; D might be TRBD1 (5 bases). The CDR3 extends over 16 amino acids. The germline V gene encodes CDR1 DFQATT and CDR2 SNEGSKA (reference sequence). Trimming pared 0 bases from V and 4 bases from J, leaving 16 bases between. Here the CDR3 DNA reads TGCAGTGCTAGAGATTTTGGGTCAAGGGGAAATCAGCCCCAGCATTTT. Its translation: CSARDFGSRGNQPQHF.

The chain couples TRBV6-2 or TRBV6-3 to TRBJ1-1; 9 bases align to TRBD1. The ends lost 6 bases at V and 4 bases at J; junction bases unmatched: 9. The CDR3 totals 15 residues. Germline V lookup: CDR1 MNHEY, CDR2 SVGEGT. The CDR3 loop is CASRQAATGGTEAFF. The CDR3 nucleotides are TGTGCCAGCAGGCAAGCTGCGACAGGGGGCACTGAAGCTTTCTTT.

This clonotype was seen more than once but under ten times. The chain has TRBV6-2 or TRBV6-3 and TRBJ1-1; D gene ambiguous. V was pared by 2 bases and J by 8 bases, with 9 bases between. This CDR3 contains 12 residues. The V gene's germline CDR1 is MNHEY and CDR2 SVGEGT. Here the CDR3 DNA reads TGTGCCAGCAGTTACGGTGCTAGGGAAGCTTTCTTT. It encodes CASSYGAREAFF.

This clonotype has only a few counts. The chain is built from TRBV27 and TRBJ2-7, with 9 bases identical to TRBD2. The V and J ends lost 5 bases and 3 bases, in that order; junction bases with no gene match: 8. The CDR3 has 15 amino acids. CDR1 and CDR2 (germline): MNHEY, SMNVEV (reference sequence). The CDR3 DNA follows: TGTGCCAGCAGTAATAGCGGGAGATCAGGCTACGAGCAGTACTTC. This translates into CASSNSGRSGYEQYF.

In DNA, the CDR3 is TGTGCCAGCAGCTACTCCGGTGGTAGCGGGAGGGCCGTTTTAAACATTCAGTACTTC. It encodes CASSYSGGSGRAVLNIQYF. The chain uses TRBV5-4 and TRBJ2-4; 11 bases are shared with TRBD2. The germline V gene encodes CDR1 SGHNT and CDR2 YYREEE (reference sequence). V shed 3 bases and J 6 bases; nucleotides not matched to a gene: 17. The CDR3 loop spans 19 amino acids.

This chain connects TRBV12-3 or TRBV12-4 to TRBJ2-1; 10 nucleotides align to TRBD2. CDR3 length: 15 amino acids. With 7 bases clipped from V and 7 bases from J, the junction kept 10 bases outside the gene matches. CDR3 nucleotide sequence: TGTGCCAGCATCCTCAGCGGGGGGGCGCGGAATGAGCAGTTCTTC. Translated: CASILSGGARNEQFF.

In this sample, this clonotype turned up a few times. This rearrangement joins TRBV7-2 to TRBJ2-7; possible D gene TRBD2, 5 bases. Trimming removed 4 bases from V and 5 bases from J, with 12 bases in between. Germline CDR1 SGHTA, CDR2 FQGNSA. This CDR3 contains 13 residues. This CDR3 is CASSSTTRHEQYF. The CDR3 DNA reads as TGTGCCAGCAGCTCAACTACTAGGCACGAGCAGTACTTC.

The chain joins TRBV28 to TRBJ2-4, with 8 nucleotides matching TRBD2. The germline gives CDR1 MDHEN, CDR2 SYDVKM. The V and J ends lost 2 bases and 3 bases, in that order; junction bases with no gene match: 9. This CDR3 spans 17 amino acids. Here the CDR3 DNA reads TGTGCCAGCAGTTTAAGGCGGGGGGTGGGGTTCAAAAACATTCAGTACTTC. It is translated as CASSLRRGVGFKNIQYF.

The CDR3 here is CAISERTSGLPSYEQYF. CDR3 in DNA: TGTGCCATCAGTGAGCGAACTAGCGGTTTGCCCTCCTACGAGCAGTACTTC. V and J are TRBV10-3 and TRBJ2-7, with TRBD2 identical over 8 bases. This CDR3 comprises 17 residues. The V and J ends lost 2 bases and 0 bases, in that order; junction bases with no gene match: 9. The germline gives CDR1 ENHRY, CDR2 SYGVKD.

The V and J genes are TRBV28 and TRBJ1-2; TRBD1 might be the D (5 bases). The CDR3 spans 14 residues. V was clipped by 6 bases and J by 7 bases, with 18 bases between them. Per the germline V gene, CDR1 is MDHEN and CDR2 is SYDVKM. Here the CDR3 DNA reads TGTGCCAGCAGGAACGGGGACGGACATTTTGGCTACACCTTC. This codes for CASRNGDGHFGYTF.

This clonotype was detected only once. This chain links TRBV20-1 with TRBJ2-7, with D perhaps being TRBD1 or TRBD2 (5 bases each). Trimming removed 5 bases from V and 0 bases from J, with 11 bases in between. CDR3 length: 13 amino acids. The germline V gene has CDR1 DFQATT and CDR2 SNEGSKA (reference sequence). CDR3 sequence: CSALWGSSYEQYF. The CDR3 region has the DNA TGCAGTGCTCTCTGGGGGAGCTCCTACGAGCAGTACTTC.

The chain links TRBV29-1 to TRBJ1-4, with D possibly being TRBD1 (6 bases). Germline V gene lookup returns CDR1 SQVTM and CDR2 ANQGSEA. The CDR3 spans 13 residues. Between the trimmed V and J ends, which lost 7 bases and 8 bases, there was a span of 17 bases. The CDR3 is CSAGGATGEKLFF. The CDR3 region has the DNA TGCAGCGCCGGGGGGGCGACGGGAGAAAAACTGTTTTTT.

CDR3 DNA: TGTGCCAGCAGTTTAGCCCTGACAGGGGCGGTGAACACTGAAGCTTTCTTT. Translation: CASSLALTGAVNTEAFF. The V and J genes are TRBV12-3 or TRBV12-4 and TRBJ1-1, with 8 bases identical to TRBD1. Unmatched junction bases numbered 6, after V lost 0 bases and J lost 0 bases. The CDR3 spans 17 residues.